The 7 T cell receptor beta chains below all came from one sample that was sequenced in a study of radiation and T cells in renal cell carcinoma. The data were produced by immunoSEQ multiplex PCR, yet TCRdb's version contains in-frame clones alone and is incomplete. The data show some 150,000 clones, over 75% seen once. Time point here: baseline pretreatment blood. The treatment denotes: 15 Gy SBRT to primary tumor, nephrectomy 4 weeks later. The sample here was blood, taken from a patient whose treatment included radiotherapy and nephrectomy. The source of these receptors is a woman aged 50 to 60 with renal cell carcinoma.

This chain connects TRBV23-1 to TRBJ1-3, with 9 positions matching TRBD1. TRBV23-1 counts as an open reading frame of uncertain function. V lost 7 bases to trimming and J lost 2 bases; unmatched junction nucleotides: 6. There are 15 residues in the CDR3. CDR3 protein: CASNIDRGTGNTIYF. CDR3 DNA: TGCGCCAGCAATATAGACAGGGGGACTGGAAACACCATATATTTT.

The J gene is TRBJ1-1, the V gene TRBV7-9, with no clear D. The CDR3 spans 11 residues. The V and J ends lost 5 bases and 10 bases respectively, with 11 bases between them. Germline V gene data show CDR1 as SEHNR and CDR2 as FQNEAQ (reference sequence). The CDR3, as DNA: TGTGCCAGCAGCCCTTCATTGGGAGCTTTCTTT. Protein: CASSPSLGAFF.

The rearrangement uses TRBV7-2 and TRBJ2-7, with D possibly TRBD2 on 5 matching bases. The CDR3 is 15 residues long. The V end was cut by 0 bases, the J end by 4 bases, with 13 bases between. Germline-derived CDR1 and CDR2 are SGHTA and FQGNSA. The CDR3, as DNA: TGTGCCAGCAGCTTAGCACGGGGAACCCAATACGAGCAGTACTTC. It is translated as CASSLARGTQYEQYF.

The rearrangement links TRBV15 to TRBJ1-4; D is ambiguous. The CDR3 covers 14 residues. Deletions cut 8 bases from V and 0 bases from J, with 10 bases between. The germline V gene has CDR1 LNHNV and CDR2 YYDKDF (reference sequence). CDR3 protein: CATSAQTTNEKLFF. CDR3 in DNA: TGTGCCACCTCCGCCCAAACAACTAATGAAAAACTGTTTTTT. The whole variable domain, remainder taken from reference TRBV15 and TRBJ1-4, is DAMVIQNPRYQVTQFGKPVTLSCSQTLNHNVMYWYQQKSSQAPKLLFHYYDKDFNNEADTPDNFQSRRPNTSFCFLDIRSPGLGDTAMYLCATSAQTTNEKLFFGSGTQLSVL.

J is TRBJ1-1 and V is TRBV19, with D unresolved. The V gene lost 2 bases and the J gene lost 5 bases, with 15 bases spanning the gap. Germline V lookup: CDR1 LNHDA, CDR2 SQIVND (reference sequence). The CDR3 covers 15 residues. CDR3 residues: CASSILAEAGTEAFF. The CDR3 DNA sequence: TGTGCCAGTAGTATACTAGCTGAGGCCGGGACTGAAGCTTTCTTT.

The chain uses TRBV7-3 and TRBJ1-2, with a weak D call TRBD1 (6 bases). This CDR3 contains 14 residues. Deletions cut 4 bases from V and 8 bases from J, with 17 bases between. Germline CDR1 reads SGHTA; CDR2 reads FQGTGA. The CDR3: CASSSQGAVLGYTF. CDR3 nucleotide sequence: TGTGCCAGCAGCTCACAGGGAGCGGTTCTAGGCTACACCTTC.

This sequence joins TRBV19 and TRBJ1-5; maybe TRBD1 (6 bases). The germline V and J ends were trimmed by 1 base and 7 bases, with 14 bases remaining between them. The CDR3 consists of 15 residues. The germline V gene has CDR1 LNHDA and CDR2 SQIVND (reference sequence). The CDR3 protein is CASSIALGGWQPQHF. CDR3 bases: TGTGCCAGTAGTATAGCGTTGGGGGGCTGGCAGCCCCAGCATTTT.